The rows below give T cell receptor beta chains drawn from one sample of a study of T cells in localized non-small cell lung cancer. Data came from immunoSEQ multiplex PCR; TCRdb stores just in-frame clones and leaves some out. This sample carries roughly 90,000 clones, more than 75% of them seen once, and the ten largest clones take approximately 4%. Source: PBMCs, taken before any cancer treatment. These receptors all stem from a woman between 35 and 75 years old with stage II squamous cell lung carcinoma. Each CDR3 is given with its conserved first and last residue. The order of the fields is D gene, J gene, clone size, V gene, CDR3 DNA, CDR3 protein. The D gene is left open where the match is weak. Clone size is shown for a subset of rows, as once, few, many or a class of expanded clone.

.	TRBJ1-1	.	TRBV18	TGTGCCAGCTCCGCTCAAACGGGGGCGCGGAATGAAGCTTTCTTT	CASSAQTGARNEAFF
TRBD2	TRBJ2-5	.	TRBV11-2	TGTGCCAGCAGCGGAGGCGCGGGAGCAGTGGAGACCCAGTACTTC	CASSGGAGAVETQYF
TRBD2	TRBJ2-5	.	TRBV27	TGTGCCAGCAGTTTATCCGTGGATAAGCGGGAGGGCCTTATCGAGCAAGAGACCCAGTACTTC	CASSLSVDKREGLIEQETQYF
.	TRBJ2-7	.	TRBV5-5	TGTGCCAGCTCGTTTCCCGCAAGCGGCGAGCAGTACTTC	CASSFPASGEQYF
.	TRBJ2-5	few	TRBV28	TGTGCCAGCAGTTTAGGAAAGGGGGCTAGCGGACAAGAGACCCAGTACTTC	CASSLGKGASGQETQYF
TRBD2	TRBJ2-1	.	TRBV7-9	TGTGCCAGCAGCCCTAGCGGGAGGGTAGGGTCCTACAATGAGCAGTTCTTC	CASSPSGRVGSYNEQFF
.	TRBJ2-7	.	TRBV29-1	TGCAGCGTTGCGTATGGGACCCAAAACTCCTACGAGCAGTACTTC	CSVAYGTQNSYEQYF
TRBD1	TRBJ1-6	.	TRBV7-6	TGTGCCAGCAGCCCCCAGGGACAGTATAATTCACCCCTCCACTTT	CASSPQGQYNSPLHF
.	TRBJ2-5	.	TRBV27	TGTGCCAGCAGTTTATCGAGGGCGGAGACCCAGTACTTC	CASSLSRAETQYF
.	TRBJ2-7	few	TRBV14	TGTGCCAGCAGCGGGGTCTCCTACGAGCAGTACTTC	CASSGVSYEQYF
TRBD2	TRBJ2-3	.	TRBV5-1	TGCGCCAGCAGCTTTAACGCGGGAGGTACAGATACGCAGTATTTT	CASSFNAGGTDTQYF
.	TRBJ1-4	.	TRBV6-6	TGTGCCAGCAGCAAACGTCCTCAGGATAATGAAAAACTGTTTTTT	CASSKRPQDNEKLFF
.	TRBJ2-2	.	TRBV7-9	TGTGCCAGCAAAACAGGCGGGACCGGGGAGCTGTTTTTT	CASKTGGTGELFF
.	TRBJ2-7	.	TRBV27	TGTGCCAGTGGGGTCTACGAGCAGTACTTC	CASGVYEQYF
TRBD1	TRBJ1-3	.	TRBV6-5	TGTGCCAGCAGTTCTGGACAGGGTAGAAACACCATATATTTT	CASSSGQGRNTIYF
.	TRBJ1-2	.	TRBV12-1	TGTGCCAGCAGATATCTTCTCCGTGGCTACACCTTC	CASRYLLRGYTF
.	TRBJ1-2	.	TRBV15	TGTGCCACCAGCAGAGATGACAGTGGCTATGGCTACACCTTC	CATSRDDSGYGYTF